Listed here are 29 T cell receptor beta chains from one sample, sequenced in a study of T cells after yellow fever vaccination. Via MiXCR, TCRdb re-called the 5' RACE reads, giving one row per CDR3 protein. The sample contains approximately 120,000 distinct CDR3 sequences, more than 6.5% of which appear only once. Sequences were derived from CD4+ T cells sorted from PBMCs, sampled approximately 11 days after the first yellow fever vaccination. The receptors originated from a man aged 18 to 29 who received the YFV17D yellow fever vaccine.

This clonotype was recorded at least ten times. The CDR3 is CASTRAGGNTGELFF. CDR3 coding DNA: TGTGCCAGCACCAGGGCCGGGGGTAACACCGGGGAGCTGTTTTTT. This chain links TRBV6-1 with TRBJ2-2, with D tentatively TRBD2 (6 bases). This CDR3 spans 15 amino acids. V gave up 7 bases and J gave up 2 bases, with 14 bases separating them. CDR1 and CDR2 from the germline V gene are MNHNS and SASEGT.

Note on this clonotype: Given a much more abundant clone one base away, this may be a read error. The rearrangement uses TRBV2 and TRBJ1-5, with a weak D call TRBD1 (5 bases). Germline lookup yields CDR1 SNHLY and CDR2 FYNNEI. Between the trimmed V and J ends, which lost 3 bases and 5 bases, there was a span of 11 bases. This CDR3 spans 14 amino acids. CDR3 sequence reads: CASSEWTSYQPQHF. The CDR3 DNA is TGTGCCAGCAGTGAGTGGACAAGCTATCAGCCCCAGCATTTT.

This clonotype was counted at least ten times. The CDR3: CASSLNAGATGELFF. CDR3 bases: TGTGCCAGCAGTTTAAATGCGGGGGCCACCGGGGAGCTGTTTTTT. The genes are TRBV12-3 or TRBV12-4 and TRBJ2-2, with a weak D call TRBD2 (7 bases). The CDR3 extends over 15 amino acids. V shed 2 bases and J shed 4 bases, with 11 bases lying between them.

There are many counts of this clonotype. This chain connects TRBV29-1 to TRBJ2-6; D not resolved. Germline CDR1 is SQVTM and CDR2 is ANQGSEA. Trimming stripped 6 bases from V and 0 bases from J, with 9 bases between. CDR3 length: 14 residues. The DNA for the CDR3 is TGCAGCGTCCGAGCAGGCTCTGGGGCCAACGTCCTGACTTTC. Its protein is CSVRAGSGANVLTF. Variable domain in full (rest from reference TRBV29-1 and TRBJ2-6): SAVISQKPSRDICQRGTSLTIQCQVDSQVTMMFWYRQQPGQSLTLIATANQGSEATYESGFVIDKFPISRPNLTFSTLTVSNMSPEDSSIYLCSVRAGSGANVLTFGAGSRLTVL.

This clonotype has a handful of counts. CDR3 sequence (DNA): TGTGCCAGTAGTGAGGACGGGAGCTCTGGGGCCAACGTCCTGACTTTC. Translation gives CASSEDGSSGANVLTF. The V gene is TRBV19, the J gene TRBJ2-6, with a tentative D call TRBD2 (6 bases). This CDR3 has 16 residues. CDR1 and CDR2 from the germline V gene are LNHDA and SQIVND (reference sequence). V was shortened by 5 bases and J by 0 bases, with 11 bases between the two germline ends.

The V call is TRBV7-9, the J call TRBJ2-7; D is undetermined. The CDR3 runs 14 residues. Germline-derived CDR1 and CDR2 are SEHNR and FQNEAQ (reference sequence). The V and J ends lost 3 bases and 3 bases respectively, with 12 bases between them. The CDR3, as DNA: TGTGCCAGCAGCTTGGAAGAAACAAGCTACGAGCAGTACTTC. This sequence encodes CASSLEETSYEQYF. Supplemented by reference TRBV7-9 and TRBJ2-7, the full variable domain reads DTGVSQNPRHKITKRGQNVTFRCDPISEHNRLYWYRQTLGQGPEFLTYFQNEAQLEKSRLLSDRFSAERPKGSFSTLEIQRTEQGDSAMYLCASSLEETSYEQYFGPGTRLTVT.

This clonotype was recorded at least ten times. The V call is TRBV14, the J call TRBJ1-2; D not resolved. CDR3 length: 13 residues. The germline V gene has CDR1 SGHDN and CDR2 FVKESK. Between the trimmed V and J ends, which lost 3 bases and 4 bases, there was a span of 9 bases. Here the CDR3 reads CASSHGPSYGYTF. CDR3 in DNA: TGTGCCAGCAGCCACGGACCTTCCTATGGCTACACCTTC.

This clonotype showed up many times. The chain carries TRBV20-1 and TRBJ2-5, with D tentatively TRBD2 (6 bases). The CDR3 is made up of 12 amino acids. CDR1 and CDR2 (germline): DFQATT, SNEGSKA (reference sequence). Trimming shortened V by 5 bases and J by 5 bases, and 12 bases separated the two germline ends. CDR3 sequence: CSAAGSGETQYF. CDR3 sequence (DNA): TGCAGTGCTGCCGGGAGCGGGGAGACCCAGTACTTC.

This clonotype has ten or more counts. The chain is built from TRBV7-8 and TRBJ1-3; no definite D call. V gave up 6 bases and J gave up 2 bases, with 11 bases separating them. CDR3 length: 14 residues. CDR1 and CDR2 (germline): SGHVS, FQNEAQ. In DNA form, the CDR3 reads TGTGCCAGCAGGGGAGGGAGGACTGGAAACACCATATATTTT. This gives the protein CASRGGRTGNTIYF. The full variable domain, completed using reference TRBV7-8 and TRBJ1-3, is GAGVSQSPRYKVAKRGQDVALRCDPISGHVSLFWYQQALGQGPEFLTYFQNEAQLDKSGLPSDRFFAERPEGSVSTLKIQRTQQEDSAVYLCASRGGRTGNTIYFGEGSWLTVV.

This clonotype was seen at least ten times. The J gene is TRBJ1-6, the V gene TRBV7-2; no clear D gene. The CDR3 extends over 14 amino acids. In germline, CDR1 is SGHTA, CDR2 FQGNSA. Trimming cost V 6 bases and J 9 bases, with 15 bases left between them. The CDR3: CASRRQKEGSPLHF. CDR3 sequence (DNA): TGTGCCAGCAGACGGCAGAAGGAGGGTTCACCCCTCCACTTT.

This clonotype was seen at least ten times. This chain uses TRBV12-3 or TRBV12-4 with TRBJ2-2; D is unclear. V was shortened by 5 bases and J by 3 bases, with 4 bases between the two germline ends. The CDR3 is 12 amino acids. CDR3 protein: CASSRDTGELFF. CDR3 coding DNA: TGTGCCAGCAGTCGGGACACCGGGGAGCTGTTTTTT.

The table lists this clonotype with many counts. The CDR3 sequence: CASSFQTVNTEAFF. The DNA of the CDR3 is TGTGCCAGCAGCTTCCAGACTGTGAACACTGAAGCTTTCTTT. The chain has TRBV7-9 and TRBJ1-1; D is ambiguous. Germline V CDR1 and CDR2: SEHNR, FQNEAQ (reference sequence). V lost 3 bases to trimming and J lost 0 bases, with 8 bases between them. This CDR3 is built from 14 residues.

This clonotype was counted ten times or more. CDR3 sequence: CASSSNRDGYTF. CDR3 coding DNA: TGTGCCAGCAGCTCGAACAGGGATGGCTACACCTTC. The rearrangement joins TRBV11-1 to TRBJ1-2; tentatively, D is TRBD1 (6 bases). The CDR3 has 12 amino acids. V lost 4 bases and J lost 6, with 9 bases in between. The germline V gene has CDR1 SGHAT and CDR2 FQDESV (reference sequence).

This clonotype has just a few counts. The rearrangement links TRBV7-2 to TRBJ2-3, with TRBD2 matching 12 bases. CDR1 is SGHTA and CDR2 is FQGNSA in the germline V gene. V shed 5 bases and J 1 base; nucleotides not matched to a gene: 7. The CDR3 consists of 17 residues. The CDR3 loop reads CASSTRLAGDRTDTQYF. The CDR3 DNA follows: TGTGCCAGCAGCACCCGACTAGCGGGGGATCGCACAGATACGCAGTATTTT.

A few counts support this clonotype. The V call is TRBV19, the J call TRBJ2-7; tentatively, D is TRBD2 (5 bases). Germline V lookup: CDR1 LNHDA, CDR2 SQIVND (reference sequence). Between the trimmed V and J ends, which lost 2 bases and 6 bases, there was a span of 14 bases. CDR3 size: 14 residues. The DNA for the CDR3 is TGTGCCAGTAGTATACTTGGGCCCCGGGGCGAGCAGTACTTC. Translated, it gives CASSILGPRGEQYF. Filled out from reference TRBV19 and TRBJ2-7, the complete variable domain reads DGGITQSPKYLFRKEGQNVTLSCEQNLNHDAMYWYRQDPGQGLRLIYYSQIVNDFQKGDIAEGYSVSREKKESFPLTVTSAQKNPTAFYLCASSILGPRGEQYFGPGTRLTVT.

This clonotype was detected ten times or more. The chain has TRBV5-1 and TRBJ2-7; TRBD1 or TRBD2 may be the D gene (6 bases each). The CDR3 runs to 14 residues. V lost 1 base, J lost 2 bases, and 10 bases lay in between. Germline CDR1 SGHRS, CDR2 YFSETQ. The CDR3 DNA is TGCGCCAGCAGCTTGAGGGGGGACGCCTACGAGCAGTACGTC. This gives the protein CASSLRGDAYEQYV.

This clonotype came up many times. The rearrangement links TRBV20-1 to TRBJ2-7; tentative D call: TRBD2 (6 bases). CDR1 and CDR2 from the germline V gene are DFQATT and SNEGSKA (reference sequence). This CDR3 region has 16 residues. V shed 0 bases and J shed 4 bases, with 19 bases lying between them. Here the CDR3 reads CSARDGGAGSSYEQYF. The CDR3 nucleotides are TGCAGTGCTAGAGATGGCGGGGCGGGCTCGAGTTACGAGCAGTACTTC.

This clonotype has at least ten counts. V usage is TRBV6-2 or TRBV6-3 and J usage is TRBJ2-4; D is undetermined. Germline V lookup: CDR1 MNHEY, CDR2 SVGEGT. This CDR3 contains 14 residues. The germline V and J ends were trimmed by 6 bases and 0 bases, with 9 bases remaining between them. In DNA form, the CDR3 reads TGTGCCAGCAGACCTTTTCTAGCCAAAAACATTCAGTACTTC. It specifies CASRPFLAKNIQYF.

Ten or more counts support this clonotype. The chain joins TRBV3-1 to TRBJ1-5, with D possibly TRBD1 on 5 matching bases. Trimming removed 1 base at V and 10 bases at J, with 14 bases between. The CDR3 runs to 14 residues. Germline V lookup: CDR1 LGHDT, CDR2 YNNKEL (reference sequence). As DNA, the CDR3 is TGTGCCAGCAGCCAAGCGGGCACAGGCCAACCCCAGCATTTT. This encodes CASSQAGTGQPQHF. Drawing the rest from reference TRBV3-1 and TRBJ1-5, the complete variable domain is DTAVSQTPKYLVTQMGNDKSIKCEQNLGHDTMYWYKQDSKKFLKIMFSYNNKELIINETVPNRFSPKSPDKAHLNLHINSLELGDSAVYFCASSQAGTGQPQHFGDGTRLSIL.

On this clonotype: Given a much more abundant clone one base away, this may be a read error. The chain joins TRBV19 to TRBJ1-3, with a possible D match to TRBD1 (5 bases). Per germline, CDR1 LNHDA and CDR2 SQIVND (reference sequence). CDR3 length: 15 residues. V dropped 8 bases and J dropped 0 bases, with 14 bases sitting between them. Here the CDR3 reads CASQGTSTSGNTIYF. CDR3 bases: TGTGCCAGTCAAGGGACGTCGACCTCTGGAAACACCATATATTTT.

Many counts were recorded for this clonotype. This chain links TRBV12-3 or TRBV12-4 with TRBJ2-3; D unclear. This CDR3 region has 14 residues. V lost 7 bases and J lost 2, with 13 bases in between. DNA of the CDR3: TGTGCCAGCACCCCGGCCGGCTTCACAGATACGCAGTATTTT. It specifies CASTPAGFTDTQYF.

In its sample, this clonotype was seen many times. The chain employs TRBV29-1 and TRBJ2-3, with D tentatively TRBD1 or TRBD2 (5 bases each). Germline V gene data show CDR1 as SQVTM and CDR2 as ANQGSEA. The CDR3 runs to 13 residues. Trimming cost V 3 bases and J 0 bases, with 7 bases left between them. Here the CDR3 DNA reads TGCAGCGTTGACCGGGACAGCACAGATACGCAGTATTTT. It is translated as CSVDRDSTDTQYF.

The sample holds many counts of this clonotype. This chain uses TRBV5-5 with TRBJ1-2; D possibly corresponds to TRBD1 (6 bases). This CDR3 is 16 amino acids long. The V and J ends lost 1 base and 4 bases respectively, with 17 bases between them. Per the germline V gene, CDR1 is SGHKS and CDR2 is YYEKEE (reference sequence). Here the CDR3 reads CASSLTYRASAYGYTF. The CDR3 coding sequence is TGTGCCAGCAGCTTGACCTACAGGGCTTCGGCCTATGGCTACACCTTC.

This clonotype was seen many times. V and J are TRBV29-1 and TRBJ2-1; 8 bases match TRBD2. From germline, CDR1 is SQVTM and CDR2 ANQGSEA. Trimming at V came to 7 bases and at J to 4 bases, leaving 6 bases not matched to a gene. This CDR3 is 13 amino acids long. The CDR3 nucleotides are TGCAGCGCGCTAACTAGCGGATACAATGAGCAGTTCTTC. Translation gives CSALTSGYNEQFF.

This clonotype has a count of ten or more. The chain has TRBV15 and TRBJ1-4; D is possibly TRBD1 (5 bases). Trimming took 4 bases from V and 8 from J, leaving 11 bases between them. The CDR3 length is 13 residues. Looked up from germline, CDR1 is LNHNV and CDR2 is YYDKDF (reference sequence). The CDR3 protein is CATSMGYREKLFF. CDR3 in DNA: TGTGCCACCAGCATGGGGTACAGGGAAAAACTGTTTTTT.

This clonotype was seen ten or more times. The rearrangement uses TRBV6-5 and TRBJ1-6; no clear D. Germline-derived CDR1 and CDR2 are MNHEY and SVGAGI. The CDR3 spans 13 residues. The V end lost 1 base, the J end lost 7 bases, and 5 bases lay between the germline ends. The CDR3 DNA sequence: TGTGCCAGCAGTTACTTGGGGAATTCACCCCTCCACTTT. Residues: CASSYLGNSPLHF.

This clonotype came up many times. V and J are TRBV14 and TRBJ1-1, with D unclear. V gave up 3 bases and J gave up 4 bases, with 12 bases separating them. Per germline, CDR1 SGHDN and CDR2 FVKESK. This CDR3 spans 14 amino acids. The CDR3 DNA is TGTGCCAGCAGCCAGATAGAGGTATCCACTGAAGCTTTCTTT. It specifies CASSQIEVSTEAFF.

V usage is TRBV3-1 and J usage is TRBJ1-1; a weak D match, TRBD1 (6 bases). CDR1 is LGHDT, CDR2 YNNKEL, per germline (reference sequence). V gave up 10 bases and J gave up 0 bases, with 18 bases separating them. This CDR3 is built from 15 residues. The CDR3: CATCHPGAMNTEAFF. In DNA, the CDR3 is TGTGCCACCTGCCATCCAGGGGCGATGAACACTGAAGCTTTCTTT. Full variable domain (missing parts from reference TRBV3-1 and TRBJ1-1): DTAVSQTPKYLVTQMGNDKSIKCEQNLGHDTMYWYKQDSKKFLKIMFSYNNKELIINETVPNRFSPKSPDKAHLNLHINSLELGDSAVYFCATCHPGAMNTEAFFGQGTRLTVV.

This clonotype was recorded many times. V gene TRBV6-1 combines with J gene TRBJ1-2; 10 bases fit TRBD1. The length of the CDR3 is 15 residues. Germline CDR1 reads MNHNS; CDR2 reads SASEGT. The V segment lost 6 bases and the J segment 2 bases; nucleotides outside the gene matches: 6. CDR3 sequence: CASSPLTGGNYGYTF. The CDR3 nucleotides read TGTGCCAGCAGCCCATTGACAGGGGGCAACTATGGCTACACCTTC.